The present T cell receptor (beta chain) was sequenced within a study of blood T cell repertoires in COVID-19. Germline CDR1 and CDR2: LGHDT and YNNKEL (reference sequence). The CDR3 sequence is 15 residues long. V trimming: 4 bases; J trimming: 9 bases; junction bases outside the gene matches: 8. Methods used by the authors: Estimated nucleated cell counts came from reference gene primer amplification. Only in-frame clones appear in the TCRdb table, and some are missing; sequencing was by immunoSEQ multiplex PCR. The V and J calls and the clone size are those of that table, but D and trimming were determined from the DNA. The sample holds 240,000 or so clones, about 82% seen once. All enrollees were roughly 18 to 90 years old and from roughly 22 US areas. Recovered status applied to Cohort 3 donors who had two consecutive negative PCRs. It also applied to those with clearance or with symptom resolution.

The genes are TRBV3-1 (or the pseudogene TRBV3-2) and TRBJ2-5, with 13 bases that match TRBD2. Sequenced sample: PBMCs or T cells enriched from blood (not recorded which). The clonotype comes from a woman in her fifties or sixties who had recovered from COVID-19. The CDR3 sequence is CASSLGLAGAGAQYF. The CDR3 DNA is TGTGCCAGCAGCCTTGGACTAGCGGGGGCGGGGGCCCAGTACTTC.